These 21 T cell receptor beta chains came from one sample sequenced in a study of T cell repertoires in cytomegalovirus infection. TCRdb ran MiXCR on the reads and lists one entry per CDR3 protein. The sample has a few hundred thousand distinct CDR3 sequences, about a sixth seen once. The sequenced material came from CD8+ T cells from PBMCs. The receptors come from a human donor in good health (CMV status not recorded). Some clones in this sample may be carry-over from other donors' samples.

The chain couples TRBV5-4 to TRBJ2-3; perhaps TRBD2 as D (6 bases). Per germline, CDR1 SGHNT and CDR2 YYREEE (reference sequence). V lost 0 bases and J 3 bases, leaving 14 bases between the germline ends. This CDR3 region has 16 residues. The CDR3 sequence: CASSLAGGIRTDTQYF. The CDR3 DNA sequence: TGTGCCAGCAGCTTGGCCGGGGGAATTAGAACAGATACGCAGTATTTT.

This clonotype was recorded at least ten times. This rearrangement joins TRBV7-9 to TRBJ2-7; D may be TRBD2 (7 bases). The V gene's germline CDR1 is SEHNR and CDR2 FQNEAQ (reference sequence). Trimming took off 5 bases at V and 0 bases at J, with 17 bases between the two ends. The CDR3 consists of 16 residues. CDR3 amino acids: CASSASRGPASYEQYF. As DNA, the CDR3 is TGTGCCAGCAGCGCCTCGCGGGGGCCCGCCTCCTACGAGCAGTACTTC.

The V gene is TRBV28, the J gene TRBJ1-6, with D perhaps TRBD1 (5 bases). Germline CDR1 reads MDHEN; CDR2 reads SYDVKM. The CDR3 totals 17 residues. Trimming removed 5 bases at V and 3 bases at J, with 17 bases between. The CDR3: CASSADIRAYYNSPLHF. The CDR3 DNA follows: TGTGCCAGCAGTGCCGACATCAGGGCCTACTATAATTCACCCCTCCACTTT.

The chain has TRBV7-9 and TRBJ1-2, with D maybe TRBD1 (6 bases). V lost 5 bases and J lost 11, with 24 bases in between. This CDR3 comprises 15 residues. CDR1 is SEHNR and CDR2 is FQNEAQ in the germline V gene (reference sequence). The CDR3 is CASSAPTGNSLGYTF. In DNA form, the CDR3 reads TGTGCCAGCAGCGCACCTACAGGGAATTCCCTCGGATACACCTTC.

This sequence joins TRBV29-1 and TRBJ2-1; tentatively, D is TRBD2 (7 bases). There are 15 residues in the CDR3. Per the germline V gene, CDR1 is SQVTM and CDR2 is ANQGSEA. V was cut by 0 bases and J by 12 bases, with 21 bases left in between. The CDR3 nucleotides read TGCAGCGTTGAAGATCATCGTAGGGGGGGTTCGGGGCAGTTCTTC. This translates into CSVEDHRRGGSGQFF.

This clonotype was counted ten times or more. This chain uses TRBV29-1 with TRBJ2-3, with 8 bases identical to TRBD1. Trimming removed 6 bases from V and 0 bases from J; junction bases left unmatched: 5. Germline CDR1 and CDR2: SQVTM and ANQGSEA. This CDR3 is built from 14 residues. The CDR3: CSVHRDRSTDTQYF. The CDR3 DNA reads as TGCAGCGTCCACCGGGACAGGAGCACAGATACGCAGTATTTT.

The gene calls are TRBV5-6 and TRBJ2-7; the match to TRBD1 covers 7 bases. In germline, CDR1 is SGHDT, CDR2 YYEEEE. The length of the CDR3 is 14 residues. The ends lost 4 bases at V and 0 bases at J; junction bases unmatched: 4. This CDR3 reads CASSDGTVSYEQYF. CDR3 nucleotide sequence: TGTGCCAGCAGCGATGGGACAGTCTCCTACGAGCAGTACTTC.

CDR3 sequence reads: CASSQFGGSGYEQYF. The CDR3 coding sequence is TGTGCCAGCAGCCAATTCGGAGGGAGCGGTTACGAGCAGTACTTC. V is TRBV3-1 and J is TRBJ2-7, with D possibly matching TRBD2 (6 bases). This CDR3 spans 15 amino acids. Trimming shortened V by 2 bases and J by 4 bases, and 15 bases separated the two germline ends. Germline-derived CDR1 and CDR2 are LGHDT and YNNKEL (reference sequence).

The chain recombines TRBV7-9 with TRBJ2-4, with D possibly matching TRBD1 (5 bases). Trimming stripped 8 bases from V and 1 base from J, with 15 bases between. Germline V gene sequence: CDR1 SEHNR, CDR2 FQNEAQ (reference sequence). The CDR3 spans 15 residues. The CDR3 sequence: CASGAMVVAKNIQYF. The CDR3 DNA follows: TGTGCCAGCGGGGCGATGGTCGTCGCCAAAAACATTCAGTACTTC.

This chain uses TRBV29-1 with TRBJ2-1; either TRBD1 or TRBD2 may supply D (5 bases each). The V gene's germline CDR1 is SQVTM and CDR2 ANQGSEA. V was trimmed by 5 bases and J by 7 bases, leaving 9 bases between them. CDR3 length: 11 residues. The CDR3: CSVTWGNEQFF. CDR3 DNA: TGCAGCGTTACGTGGGGGAATGAGCAGTTCTTC.

The V and J genes are TRBV11-2 and TRBJ2-7, with a possible D match to TRBD1 (6 bases). This CDR3 has 13 amino acids. CDR1 is SGHAT, CDR2 FQNNGV, per germline. V was cut by 3 bases and J by 2 bases, with 8 bases left in between. CDR3 sequence (DNA): TGTGCCAGCAGCTTCCGACAGGCCTACGAGCAGTACTTC. This sequence encodes CASSFRQAYEQYF. Combining the CDR3 with reference TRBV11-2 and TRBJ2-7 gives the whole variable domain EAGVAQSPRYKIIEKRQSVAFWCNPISGHATLYWYQQILGQGPKLLIQFQNNGVVDDSQLPKDRFSAERLKGVDSTLKIQPAKLEDSAVYLCASSFRQAYEQYFGPGTRLTVT.

CDR3 sequence (DNA): TGTGCCAGCAGGCGGGCCGACAGGGGGAACGAGCAGTACTTC. It encodes CASRRADRGNEQYF. This chain connects TRBV5-4 to TRBJ2-7; the match to TRBD1 covers 9 bases. Germline-derived CDR1 and CDR2 are SGHNT and YYREEE (reference sequence). This CDR3 is built from 14 residues. V lost 5 bases to trimming and J lost 5 bases; unmatched junction nucleotides: 8.

This clonotype has ten or more counts. The rearrangement uses TRBV7-2 and TRBJ1-2, with D unclear. Germline V gene data show CDR1 as SGHTA and CDR2 as FQGNSA. The CDR3 contains 13 residues. The germline V and J ends were trimmed by 3 bases and 6 bases, with 11 bases remaining between them. The CDR3, as DNA: TGTGCCAGCAGCTTCCAAAACAGTGATGGCTACACCTTC. Amino acids: CASSFQNSDGYTF.

This clonotype was seen many times. This CDR3 reads CASRGSDWEQYF. The CDR3 region has the DNA TGTGCCAGCAGGGGGAGCGATTGGGAGCAGTACTTC. The chain carries TRBV7-9 and TRBJ2-7, with D perhaps TRBD2 (5 bases). This CDR3 spans 12 amino acids. Per germline, CDR1 SEHNR and CDR2 FQNEAQ (reference sequence). V gave up 6 bases and J gave up 7 bases, with 13 bases separating them.

A few counts support this clonotype. This sequence joins TRBV11-2 and TRBJ2-1; D ambiguous. Germline-derived CDR1 and CDR2 are SGHAT and FQNNGV. V lost 0 bases and J 4 bases, leaving 13 bases between the germline ends. This CDR3 comprises 16 residues. CDR3: CASSLELGRIYNEQFF. In DNA form, the CDR3 reads TGTGCCAGCAGCTTAGAGCTCGGACGGATTTACAATGAGCAGTTCTTC.

V gene TRBV4-2 combines with J gene TRBJ1-5; perhaps TRBD1 as D (5 bases). The CDR3 runs 15 residues. Trimming shortened V by 0 bases and J by 7 bases, and 13 bases separated the two germline ends. Germline V gene data show CDR1 as LGHNA and CDR2 as YNFKEQ. CDR3: CASSQEEGLGQPQHF. Written as DNA, the CDR3 is TGTGCCAGCAGCCAAGAGGAGGGGCTGGGACAGCCCCAGCATTTT.

The CDR3 region has the DNA TGTGCCAGCAGCCCCCAACAGGGGCCTTCCATGAGTGAGACCCAGTACTTC. It translates to CASSPQQGPSMSETQYF. This chain joins TRBV12-3 or TRBV12-4 and TRBJ2-5, with 7 bases that match TRBD1. The CDR3 has 17 amino acids. The V segment lost 6 bases and the J segment 5 bases; nucleotides outside the gene matches: 18.

This clonotype was counted only a few times. The chain joins TRBV27 to TRBJ2-3; D gene uncertain. CDR1 is MNHEY and CDR2 is SMNVEV in the germline V gene (reference sequence). V shed 5 bases and J shed 8 bases, with 8 bases lying between them. This CDR3 has 11 residues. The CDR3, as DNA: TGTGCCAGCAGTACGGGCGGTACGCAGTATTTT. It is translated as CASSTGGTQYF.

This chain connects TRBV7-9 to TRBJ1-4; TRBD1 matches 9 bases. The CDR3 length is 17 residues. V lost 4 bases, J lost 8 bases, and 14 bases stayed unmatched. Germline loops: CDR1 SEHNR, CDR2 FQNEAQ (reference sequence). This chain's CDR3 is CASSSSSYGTGHEKLFF. The CDR3, as DNA: TGTGCCAGCAGCTCGTCATCTTACGGGACAGGGCACGAAAAACTGTTTTTT.

This clonotype was seen a handful of times. This chain connects TRBV3-1 to TRBJ2-7; the D gene is possibly TRBD2 (6 bases). There are 15 residues in the CDR3. The germline V gene has CDR1 LGHDT and CDR2 YNNKEL (reference sequence). V was pared by 1 base and J by 6 bases, with 16 bases between. The CDR3 here is CASSQVSGGVSEQYF. The CDR3 DNA sequence: TGTGCCAGCAGCCAAGTTTCTGGCGGGGTTAGCGAGCAGTACTTC.

This clonotype was counted at least ten times. The genes are TRBV7-2 and TRBJ2-7, with 7 bases aligning to TRBD2. The germline gives CDR1 SGHTA, CDR2 FQGNSA. The CDR3 is 15 residues long. Trimming removed 0 bases from V and 9 bases from J; junction bases left unmatched: 11. CDR3 sequence (DNA): TGTGCCAGCAGCTTAGCGCTTGGGAGGGGATCGGTGCAGTACTTC. Encoded protein: CASSLALGRGSVQYF.